This T cell receptor (beta chain) is from a study of T cells in Graves' hyperthyroidism and ophthalmopathy. Study information: Peripheral blood was obtained at initial diagnosis, preceding any treatment. Study-wide results and limits: The blood repertoire included most of the expanded thyroid clonotypes above 0.001. Researchers report that a 13 V-J model separated ophthalmopathy from stable hyperthyroidism.

Amplification targeted TCR beta CDR3 regions from RNA transcripts. TCR CDR3 underwent first-round RT-PCR with the HTBI primer set. TCRdb itself ran the multiplex PCR reads through MiXCR, one entry per CDR3 protein. The sample lists roughly 700,000 distinct CDR3 sequences, approximately 40% occurring once. A word on this clonotype: Its antigen is as yet unknown. One junction end does not reproduce the germline sequence, and a read error may be involved.

CDR3 length: 15 amino acids. Looked up from germline, CDR1 is ENHRY and CDR2 is SYGVKD. Each diagnosis drew on symptoms, thyroxine, TRAb, thyroid ultrasound and orbital computed tomography findings. Sequences were obtained from blood. The sequence was collected from a woman between 35 and 50 years old with Graves' hyperthyroidism. This chain uses TRBV10-3 with TRBJ1-2, with D possibly being TRBD1 (5 bases). The CDR3 is CASSQPTTANYGYTF. The CDR3 DNA is TGTGCCAGCAGTCAACCAACGACAGCTAACTATGGCTACACCTTC.